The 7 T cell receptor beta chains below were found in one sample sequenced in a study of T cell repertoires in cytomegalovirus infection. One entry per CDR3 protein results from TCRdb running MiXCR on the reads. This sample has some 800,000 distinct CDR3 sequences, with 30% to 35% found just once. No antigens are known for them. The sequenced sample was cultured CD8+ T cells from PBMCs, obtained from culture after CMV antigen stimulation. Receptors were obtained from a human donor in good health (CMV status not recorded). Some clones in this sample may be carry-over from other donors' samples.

The CDR3 sequence is CASSQERGDKNSPLHF. The CDR3 region has the DNA TGCGCCAGCAGCCAAGAACGGGGGGATAAAAATTCACCCCTCCACTTT. This chain connects TRBV4-1 to TRBJ1-6, with D possibly being TRBD1 (5 bases). Deletions cut 0 bases from V and 7 bases from J, with 13 bases between. This CDR3 is 16 amino acids long. Germline loops: CDR1 MGHRA, CDR2 YSYEKL.

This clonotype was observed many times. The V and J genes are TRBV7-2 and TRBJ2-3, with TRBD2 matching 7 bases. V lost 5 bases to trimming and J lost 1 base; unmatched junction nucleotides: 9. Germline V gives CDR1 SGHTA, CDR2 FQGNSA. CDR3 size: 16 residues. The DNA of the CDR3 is TGTGCCAGCAGCCCCCGGGGGGTTTTCGGCACAGATACGCAGTATTTT. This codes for CASSPRGVFGTDTQYF.

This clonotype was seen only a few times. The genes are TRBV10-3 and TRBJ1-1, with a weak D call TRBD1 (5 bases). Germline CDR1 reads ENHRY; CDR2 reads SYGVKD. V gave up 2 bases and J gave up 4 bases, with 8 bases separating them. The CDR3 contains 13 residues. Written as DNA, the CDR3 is TGTGCCATCAGTGAGACAGGCCGCACTGAAGCTTTCTTT. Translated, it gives CAISETGRTEAFF.

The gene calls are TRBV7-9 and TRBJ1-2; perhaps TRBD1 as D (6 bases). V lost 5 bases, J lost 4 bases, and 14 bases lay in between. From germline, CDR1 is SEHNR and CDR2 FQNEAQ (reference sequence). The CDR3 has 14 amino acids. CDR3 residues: CASSPTGPGYGYTF. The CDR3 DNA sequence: TGTGCCAGCAGCCCGACAGGACCTGGCTATGGCTACACCTTC.

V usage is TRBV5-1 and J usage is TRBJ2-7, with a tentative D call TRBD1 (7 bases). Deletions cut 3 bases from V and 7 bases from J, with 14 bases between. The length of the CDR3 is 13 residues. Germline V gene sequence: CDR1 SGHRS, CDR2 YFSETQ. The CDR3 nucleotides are TGCGCCAGCAGCTCTAACAGGGGAGGAGAGCAGTACTTC. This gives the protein CASSSNRGGEQYF.

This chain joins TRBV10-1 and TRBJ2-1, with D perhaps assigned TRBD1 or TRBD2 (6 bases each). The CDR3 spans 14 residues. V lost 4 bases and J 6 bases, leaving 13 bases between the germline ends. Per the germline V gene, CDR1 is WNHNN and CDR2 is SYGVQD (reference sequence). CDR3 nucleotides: TGCGCCAGCAGTGTGGGGGGCGCAGGCAATGAGCAGTTCTTC. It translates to CASSVGGAGNEQFF.

The CDR3 protein is CATSGDGDEQFF. The CDR3 DNA reads TGTGCCACCAGCGGGGACGGGGATGAGCAGTTCTTC. V usage is TRBV15 and J usage is TRBJ2-1, with D perhaps assigned TRBD1 or TRBD2 (5 bases each). The CDR3 is made up of 12 amino acids. CDR1 and CDR2 (germline): LNHNV, YYDKDF (reference sequence). Trimming cost V 5 bases and J 8 bases, with 10 bases left between them.